This entry describes one T cell receptor (beta chain). Trimming pared 4 bases from V and 7 bases from J, leaving 20 bases between. Germline loops: CDR1 ENHRY, CDR2 SYGVKD. The CDR3 runs to 16 residues. The sample is drawn from a study of response to subunit inactivated influenza vaccine. TCRdb fed the RT-PCR reads into MiXCR, producing one record per CDR3 protein. Seen here are roughly 700,000 distinct CDR3 sequences, around 13% observed once, and the top ten hold 6% to 7%. The gene calls are TRBV10-3 and TRBJ1-3; a weak D match, TRBD1 (6 bases). The input for sequencing was PBMCs from blood, taken less than 15 days before vaccination. The sequence was obtained from a man between 50 and 59 years old who received an inactivated influenza vaccine. In nucleotides, the CDR3 is TGTGCCATCAGTGGGGGACGACAGGCGTCTTTGAACACCATATATTTT. Amino acid sequence: CAISGGRQASLNTIYF.